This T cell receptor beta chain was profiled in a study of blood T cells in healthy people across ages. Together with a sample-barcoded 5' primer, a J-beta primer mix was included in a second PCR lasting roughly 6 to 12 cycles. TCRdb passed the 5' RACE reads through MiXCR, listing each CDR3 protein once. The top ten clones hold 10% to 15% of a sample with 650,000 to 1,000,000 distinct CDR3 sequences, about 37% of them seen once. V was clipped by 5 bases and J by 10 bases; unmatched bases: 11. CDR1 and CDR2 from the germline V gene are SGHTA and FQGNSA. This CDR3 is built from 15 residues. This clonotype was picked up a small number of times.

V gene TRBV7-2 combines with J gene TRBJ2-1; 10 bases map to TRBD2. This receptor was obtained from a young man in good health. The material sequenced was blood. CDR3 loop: CASSLGLATNPEQFF. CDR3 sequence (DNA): TGTGCCAGCAGCCTGGGACTAGCGACGAATCCGGAGCAGTTCTTC.